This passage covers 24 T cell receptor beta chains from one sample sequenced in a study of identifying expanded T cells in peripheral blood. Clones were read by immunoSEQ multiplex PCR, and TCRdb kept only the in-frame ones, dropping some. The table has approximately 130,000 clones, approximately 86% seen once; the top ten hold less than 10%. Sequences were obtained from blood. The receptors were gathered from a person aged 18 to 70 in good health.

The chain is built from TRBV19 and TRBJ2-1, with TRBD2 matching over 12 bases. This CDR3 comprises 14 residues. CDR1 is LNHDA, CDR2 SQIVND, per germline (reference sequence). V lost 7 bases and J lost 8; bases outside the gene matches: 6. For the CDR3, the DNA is TGTGCCAGTAAGCTAGCGGGGGGGCCCGATGAGCAGTTCTTC. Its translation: CASKLAGGPDEQFF.

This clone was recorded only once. In nucleotides, the CDR3 is TGTGCCAGCAGCGGGGGGCTAGCGGGACAGACTACCTACAATGAGCAGTTCTTC. It yields the protein CASSGGLAGQTTYNEQFF. The chain recombines TRBV11-3 with TRBJ2-1; 9 positions agree with TRBD2. V lost 5 bases and J lost 2; bases outside the gene matches: 13. This CDR3 contains 18 residues. In germline, CDR1 is SGHNT, CDR2 YENEEA.

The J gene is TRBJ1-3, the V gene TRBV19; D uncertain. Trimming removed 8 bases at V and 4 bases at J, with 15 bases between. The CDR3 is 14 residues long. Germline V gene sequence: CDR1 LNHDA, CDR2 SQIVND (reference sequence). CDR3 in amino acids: CASSQRRAGNTIYF. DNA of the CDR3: TGTGCCAGTTCTCAAAGACGAGCGGGAAACACCATATATTTT.

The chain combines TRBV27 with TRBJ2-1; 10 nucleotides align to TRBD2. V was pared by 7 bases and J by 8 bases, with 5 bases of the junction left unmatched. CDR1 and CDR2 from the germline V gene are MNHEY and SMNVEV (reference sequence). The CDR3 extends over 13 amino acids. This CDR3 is CASKASGSDEQFF. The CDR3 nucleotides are TGTGCCAGCAAGGCTAGCGGGAGTGATGAGCAGTTCTTC.

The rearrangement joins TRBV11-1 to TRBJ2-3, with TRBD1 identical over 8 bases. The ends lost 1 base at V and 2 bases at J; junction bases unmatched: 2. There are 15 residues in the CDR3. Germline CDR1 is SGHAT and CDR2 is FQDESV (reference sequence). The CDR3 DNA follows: TGTGCCAGCAGCTTAGAGACAGGGGTCACAGATACGCAGTATTTT. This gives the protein CASSLETGVTDTQYF.

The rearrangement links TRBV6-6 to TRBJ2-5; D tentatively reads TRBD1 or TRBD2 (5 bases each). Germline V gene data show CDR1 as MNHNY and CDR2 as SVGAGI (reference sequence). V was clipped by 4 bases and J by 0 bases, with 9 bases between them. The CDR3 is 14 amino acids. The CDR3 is CASSLRGYQETQYF. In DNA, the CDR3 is TGTGCCAGCAGTTTGAGGGGATACCAAGAGACCCAGTACTTC.

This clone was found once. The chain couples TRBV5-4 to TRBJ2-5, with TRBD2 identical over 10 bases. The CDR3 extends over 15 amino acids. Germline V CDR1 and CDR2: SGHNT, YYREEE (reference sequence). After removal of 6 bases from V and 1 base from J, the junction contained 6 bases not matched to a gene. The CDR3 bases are TGTGCCAGCAAAAATAGCGGGAGGCCCCAAGAGACCCAGTACTTC. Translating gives CASKNSGRPQETQYF. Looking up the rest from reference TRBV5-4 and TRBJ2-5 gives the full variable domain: ETGVTQSPTHLIKTRGQQVTLRCSSQSGHNTVSWYQQALGQGPQFIFQYYREEENGRGNFPPRFSGLQFPNYSSELNVNALELDDSALYLCASKNSGRPQETQYFGPGTRLLVL.

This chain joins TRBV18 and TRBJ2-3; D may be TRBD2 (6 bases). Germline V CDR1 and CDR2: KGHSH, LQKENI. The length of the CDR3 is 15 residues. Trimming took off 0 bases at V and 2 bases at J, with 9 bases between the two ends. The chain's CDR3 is CASSPPLATTDTQYF. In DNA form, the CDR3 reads TGTGCCAGCTCACCACCCCTAGCGACCACAGATACGCAGTATTTT.

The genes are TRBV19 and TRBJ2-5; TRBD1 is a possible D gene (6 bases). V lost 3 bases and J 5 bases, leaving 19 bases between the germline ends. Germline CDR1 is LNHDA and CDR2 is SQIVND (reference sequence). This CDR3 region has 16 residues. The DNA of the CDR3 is TGTGCCAGTAGTATCCAGGGCAGGGGCGCGGGCGAGACCCAGTACTTC. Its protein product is CASSIQGRGAGETQYF.

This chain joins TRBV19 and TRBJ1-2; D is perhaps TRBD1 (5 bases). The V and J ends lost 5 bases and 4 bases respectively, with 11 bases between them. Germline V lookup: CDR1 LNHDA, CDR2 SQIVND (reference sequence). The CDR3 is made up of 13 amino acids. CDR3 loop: CASSSRDVYGYTF. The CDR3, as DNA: TGTGCCAGTAGTTCCAGGGACGTCTATGGCTACACCTTC.

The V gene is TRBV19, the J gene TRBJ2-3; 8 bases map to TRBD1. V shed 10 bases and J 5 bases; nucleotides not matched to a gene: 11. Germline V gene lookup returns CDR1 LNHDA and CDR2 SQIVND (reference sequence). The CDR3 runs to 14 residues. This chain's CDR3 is CATRMAGGRDTQYF. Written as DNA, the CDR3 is TGTGCCACCCGGATGGCAGGGGGCAGAGATACGCAGTATTTT.

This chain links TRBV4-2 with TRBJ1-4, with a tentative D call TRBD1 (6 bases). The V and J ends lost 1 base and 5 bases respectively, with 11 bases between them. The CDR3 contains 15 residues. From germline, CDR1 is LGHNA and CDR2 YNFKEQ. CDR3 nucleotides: TGTGCCAGCAGCCAAGGGGGGCAGGCGAATGAAAAACTGTTTTTT. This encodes CASSQGGQANEKLFF.

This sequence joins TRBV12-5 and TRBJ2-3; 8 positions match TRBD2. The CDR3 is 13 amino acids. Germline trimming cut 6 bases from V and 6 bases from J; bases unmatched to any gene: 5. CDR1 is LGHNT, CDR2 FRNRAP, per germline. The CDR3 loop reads CASGRLATDTQYF. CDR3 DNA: TGTGCTAGTGGACGACTAGCGACCGATACGCAGTATTTT.

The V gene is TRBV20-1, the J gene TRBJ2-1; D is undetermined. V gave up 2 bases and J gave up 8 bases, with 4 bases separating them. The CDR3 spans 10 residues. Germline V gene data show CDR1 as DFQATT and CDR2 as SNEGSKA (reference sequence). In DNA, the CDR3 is TGCAGTGCTAGACTCTATGAGCAGTTCTTC. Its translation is CSARLYEQFF.

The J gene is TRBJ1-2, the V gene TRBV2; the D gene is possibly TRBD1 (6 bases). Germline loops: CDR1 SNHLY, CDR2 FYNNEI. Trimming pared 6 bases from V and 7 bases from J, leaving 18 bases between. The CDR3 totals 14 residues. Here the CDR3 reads CASSRPNTGFGYTF. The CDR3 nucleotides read TGTGCCAGCAGCCGACCCAACACAGGGTTTGGCTACACCTTC.

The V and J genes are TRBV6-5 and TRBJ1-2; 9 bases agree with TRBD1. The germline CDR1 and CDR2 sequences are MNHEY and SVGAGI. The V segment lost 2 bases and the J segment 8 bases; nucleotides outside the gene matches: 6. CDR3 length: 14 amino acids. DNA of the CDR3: TGTGCCAGCAGTTACGTGACAGGGGGTAACGGCTACACCTTC. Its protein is CASSYVTGGNGYTF.

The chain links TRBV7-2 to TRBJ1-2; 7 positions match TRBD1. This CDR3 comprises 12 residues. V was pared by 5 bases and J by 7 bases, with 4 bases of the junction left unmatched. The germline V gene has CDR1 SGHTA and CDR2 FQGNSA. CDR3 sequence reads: CASSETGAGYTF. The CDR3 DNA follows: TGTGCCAGCAGCGAAACAGGGGCTGGCTACACCTTC.

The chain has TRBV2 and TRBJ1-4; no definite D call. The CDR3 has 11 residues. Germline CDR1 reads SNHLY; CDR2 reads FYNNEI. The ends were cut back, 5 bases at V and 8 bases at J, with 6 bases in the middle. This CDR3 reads CASSFGEKLFF. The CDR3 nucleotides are TGTGCCAGCAGTTTCGGAGAAAAACTGTTTTTT. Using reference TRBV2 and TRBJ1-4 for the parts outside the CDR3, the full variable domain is EPEVTQTPSHQVTQMGQEVILRCVPISNHLYFYWYRQILGQKVEFLVSFYNNEISEKSEIFDDQFSVERPDGSNFTLKIRSTKLEDSAMYFCASSFGEKLFFGSGTQLSVL.

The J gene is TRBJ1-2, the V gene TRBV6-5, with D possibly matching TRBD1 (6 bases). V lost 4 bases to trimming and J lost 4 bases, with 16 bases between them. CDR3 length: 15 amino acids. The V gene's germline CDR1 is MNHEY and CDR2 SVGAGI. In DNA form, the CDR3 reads TGTGCCAGCAGTTCCAAGAGACAGGCCTTCTATGGCTACACCTTC. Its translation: CASSSKRQAFYGYTF.

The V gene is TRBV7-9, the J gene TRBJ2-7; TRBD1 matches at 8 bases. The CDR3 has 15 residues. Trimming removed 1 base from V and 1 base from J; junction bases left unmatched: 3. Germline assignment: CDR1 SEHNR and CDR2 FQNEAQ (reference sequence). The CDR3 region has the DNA TGTGCCAGCAGCTTAGGACAGGGGCCGTCCTACGAGCAGTACTTC. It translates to CASSLGQGPSYEQYF.

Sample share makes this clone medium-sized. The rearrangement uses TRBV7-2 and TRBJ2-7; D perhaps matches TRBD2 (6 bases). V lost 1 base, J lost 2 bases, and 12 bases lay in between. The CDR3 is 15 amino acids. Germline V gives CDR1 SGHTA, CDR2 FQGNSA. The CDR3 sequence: CASSLGSGQTYEQYF. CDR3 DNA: TGTGCCAGCAGCTTAGGAAGCGGGCAGACCTACGAGCAGTACTTC.

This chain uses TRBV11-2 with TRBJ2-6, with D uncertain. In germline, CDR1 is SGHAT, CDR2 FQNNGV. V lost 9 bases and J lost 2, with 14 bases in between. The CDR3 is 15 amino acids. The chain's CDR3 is CASTQERAGANVLTF. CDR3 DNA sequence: TGTGCCAGTACCCAGGAAAGGGCTGGGGCCAACGTCCTGACTTTC.

In DNA, the CDR3 is TGTGCCATCAGTGACTTTAATCAGCCCCAGCATTTT. It translates to CAISDFNQPQHF. The chain carries TRBV10-3 and TRBJ1-5; no clear D gene. CDR1 and CDR2 (germline): ENHRY, SYGVKD. V was pared by 3 bases and J by 4 bases, with 4 bases between. There are 12 residues in the CDR3.

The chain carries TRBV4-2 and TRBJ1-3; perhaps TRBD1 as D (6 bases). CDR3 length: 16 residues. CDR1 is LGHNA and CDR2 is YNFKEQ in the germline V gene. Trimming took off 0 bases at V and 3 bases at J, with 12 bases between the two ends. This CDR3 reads CASSQDPGAYGNTIYF. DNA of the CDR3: TGTGCCAGCAGCCAAGATCCGGGGGCTTATGGAAACACCATATATTTT.